The table lists the clone carrying this TCR beta chain with a count of one. This sample was taken from a study of PD-L1 blockade in urothelial cancer. In the study overall: Reported median T cell count for blood samples was around 150,000.

Clones were read by immunoSEQ multiplex PCR, and TCRdb kept only the in-frame ones, dropping some. Of about 53,000 clones in the sample, roughly 89% were seen once. As for time point: pretreatment peripheral blood. The CDR3 has 15 amino acids. Germline V CDR1 and CDR2: LGHNT, FRNRAP. Trimming cost V 6 bases and J 1 base; bases outside gene matches: 8. This sequence originates from a woman aged 55-70 years with urothelial cancer. This sequence joins TRBV12-5 and TRBJ1-1, with 7 bases matching TRBD1. Source: PBMCs, taken around atezolizumab (anti-PD-L1) treatment. The CDR3 sequence: CASGPADRRNTEAFF. CDR3 bases: TGTGCTAGTGGCCCCGCGGACAGGAGGAACACTGAAGCTTTCTTT.